This T cell receptor beta chain was sequenced in a study of T cell clonality in common variable immunodeficiency. Study-level results: In common variable immunodeficiency, TCR beta chains reportedly carried fewer deletions and N-nucleotide insertions. Compared with controls, CVID subjects had fewer shared TCRbeta clones.

CDR1 is SGHTA, CDR2 FQGTGA, per germline. V lost 2 bases, J lost 8 bases, and 8 bases stayed unmatched. CDR3 length equals 16 residues. Caucasian heritage predominated among both patients and controls. Equal genomic DNA amounts from CVID and control samples were sequenced. TCRdb keeps only in-frame clones here, not all; method: immunoSEQ multiplex PCR. This sample has 45,000 to 55,000 clones, each found more than once. Remarks on this clone: Its antigen remains unidentified. The observed sequence ends 3 residues before the CDR3 terminus, with the missing tail filled in from the germline J gene.

The sequence was obtained from a person aged 18 to 70 in good health. This rearrangement joins TRBV7-3 to TRBJ2-1; 11 nucleotides agree with TRBD2. Sequenced material: peripheral blood mononuclear cells. The covered CDR3 bases are TGTGCCAGCAGCTTAGGAACTAGCGGGAGCTTTGATGAG. Translation gives CASSLGTSGSFDE. The full CDR3 sequence reads CASSLGTSGSFDEQFF.